The entry below describes one T cell receptor beta chain. Its recognized antigen is unknown. Base qualities are not provided; no much larger clone lies one nucleotide away. Patients with autoimmune disease history or receiving systemic immunosuppression were excluded from the trial. In every dose cohort, peripheral blood was drawn for TCR sequencing at baseline, cycle 4 day 1, and cycle 7 day 1. Samples came from an open-label, multicenter, first-in-human phase I dose-escalation trial of ivuxolimab. Adults with locally advanced or metastatic melanoma, renal cell, hepatocellular, or head and neck squamous cell carcinoma were enrolled in the trial. CD4+ and CD8+ T cells were sorted separately from peripheral blood before TCR sequencing. The CDR3 sequence holds 16 residues, the cysteine and phenylalanine included. Of the read, only the CDR3 DNA is kept; its 48 bases are in frame from base 1. V is cut back by 0 bases and J by 0 bases, with 4 bases in the junction unmatched. The germline V gene (reference sequence) gives CDR1 as SGHNT and CDR2 as YYREEE.

For sequencing of the TCRbeta CDR3 region, genomic DNA was extracted from the sorted cells. The immunoSEQ Assay was used for sequencing of TCRbeta CDR3 regions. The table comes from immuneACCESS by way of TCRdb, which keeps in-frame sequences with V and J called. Part of the clones is missing from these tables; in studies checked, under half for an unresolved V gene and the rest for unknown reasons. Across this sample there are approximately 94,000 clones, with approximately 89% seen only once. The ten largest clones take up approximately 0.58% of the sample. The sample is drawn from a study of OX40 agonist ivuxolimab in advanced cancers. Regarding the research as a whole: Ivuxolimab was a fully human IgG2 agonistic monoclonal antibody targeting the costimulatory receptor OX40 (CD134). The purpose of peripheral TCRbeta sequencing was to test whether ivuxolimab changed TCR sequence diversity and led to clonal T-cell expansion. Intravenous ivuxolimab was administered to patients every 2 weeks at six dose levels: 0.01, 0.1, 0.3, 1.5, 3 and 10 mg/kg. Of the approximately 50 patients in dose escalation, about 20 had hepatocellular carcinoma, about 15 had melanoma, 9 had renal cell carcinoma and 9 had head and neck cancer. The dose-escalation cohort was 80% to 90% male with a mean age of around 64 years, ranging from roughly 20 to 80. Patients were allowed to have had prior anti-PD-1, anti-PD-L1 or anti-CTLA-4 therapy, and 40% of the dose-escalation patients had previously received checkpoint inhibitors. Three dose-escalation patients achieved partial responses, one with hepatocellular carcinoma and two with cutaneous melanoma. The paper reports the monotherapy dose-escalation portion (N of about 54 patients) of the phase I ivuxolimab trial. Points the paper makes about the study in general: After ivuxolimab, CD8+ T cells had more expanded clones than CD4+ T cells on average. Low levels of normalized T-cell clonal expansion were also seen in some patients who did not respond. Antigen specificity was not determined for the clonally expanded peripheral T cells. Clonal expansion of both CD4+ and CD8+ blood T cells was observed from baseline to week 6 at doses 0.1 to 3.0 mg/kg. In the 0.1-3.0 mg/kg groups, partial responders were among the patients with the lowest normalized peripheral clonal expansion, particularly in CD8+ T cells.

This material consisted of CD4+ or CD8+ T cells sorted from blood, taken in a trial of the OX40 agonist ivuxolimab. The sequence derives from an adult with an advanced solid tumor such as melanoma, head and neck, liver or kidney cancer. In this chain, TRBV5-4 is recombined with TRBJ2-3, with TRBD2 matching 7 junction bases. The CDR3 sequence is CASSLAGTTSTDTQYF. The DNA is TGTGCCAGCAGCTTGGCGGGGACTACTAGCACAGATACGCAGTATTTT. The full variable domain, with segments outside the CDR3 supplied by the reference TRBV5-4 and TRBJ2-3 proteins, appears as ETGVTQSPTHLIKTRGQQVTLRCSSQSGHNTVSWYQQALGQGPQFIFQYYREEENGRGNFPPRFSGLQFPNYSSELNVNALELDDSALYLCASSLAGTTSTDTQYFGPGTRLTVL.